The 28 T cell receptor beta chains below all came from one sample that was sequenced in a study of blood T cells in healthy people across ages. A second about 7 to 11 cycle PCR used barcoded and J-beta primers. TCRdb reprocessed the 5' RACE reads with MiXCR, giving one entry per CDR3 protein. The sample consists of more than 1,400,000 distinct CDR3 sequences, 42% of them appearing once. Sequencing was performed on blood. These receptors were obtained from a woman aged 18-29 years in good health.

This clonotype was observed a single time. The chain links TRBV11-2 to TRBJ2-2; D tentatively fits TRBD1 or TRBD2 (7 bases each). The ends were cut back, 1 base at V and 1 base at J, with 16 bases in the middle. In germline, CDR1 is SGHAT, CDR2 FQNNGV. The CDR3 loop spans 18 amino acids. The CDR3: CASSLVGGGRENTGELFF. The CDR3 region has the DNA TGTGCCAGCAGCTTAGTAGGGGGCGGGAGAGAGAACACCGGGGAGCTGTTTTTT. The variable domain in full, completed from reference TRBV11-2 and TRBJ2-2, reads EAGVAQSPRYKIIEKRQSVAFWCNPISGHATLYWYQQILGQGPKLLIQFQNNGVVDDSQLPKDRFSAERLKGVDSTLKIQPAKLEDSAVYLCASSLVGGGRENTGELFFGEGSRLTVL.

The rearrangement uses TRBV6-1 and TRBJ2-3; 12 bases are a match to TRBD1. The length of the CDR3 is 13 residues. CDR1 MNHNS and CDR2 SASEGT come from the germline V gene. V lost 8 bases and J lost 5; bases outside the gene matches: 2. In DNA, the CDR3 is TGTGCCAGCCGGGACAGGGGGCGAGATACGCAGTATTTT. Amino acids: CASRDRGRDTQYF.

V is TRBV20-1 and J is TRBJ2-3, with D perhaps TRBD2 (7 bases). CDR3 size: 14 residues. V lost 6 bases and J 1 base, leaving 14 bases between the germline ends. CDR1 and CDR2 (germline): DFQATT, SNEGSKA (reference sequence). Written as DNA, the CDR3 is TGCAGTGCCCCCGAGGGGGGGGGCACAGATACGCAGTATTTT. Protein: CSAPEGGGTDTQYF.

Note on this clonotype: This may be a read error: a much more frequent sequence differs by one nucleotide. The chain couples TRBV7-2 to TRBJ2-3; TRBD1 or TRBD2 may be the D gene (6 bases each). From germline, CDR1 is SGHTA and CDR2 FQGNSA. Trimming stripped 1 base from V and 1 base from J, with 12 bases between. This CDR3 spans 16 amino acids. The CDR3 spells CASSLGERGGTDTQYF. The CDR3 coding sequence is TGTGCCAGCAGCTTAGGGGAAAGGGGGGGCACAGATACGCAGTATTTT.

This clonotype was counted a few times. This chain links TRBV20-1 with TRBJ1-1, with TRBD1 matching 7 bases. The V and J ends lost 6 bases and 5 bases, in that order; junction bases with no gene match: 9. CDR3 length: 13 amino acids. From germline, CDR1 is DFQATT and CDR2 SNEGSKA (reference sequence). The CDR3 is CSASEGAWTEAFF. CDR3 nucleotides: TGCAGTGCGAGCGAGGGGGCTTGGACTGAAGCTTTCTTT.

V and J are TRBV10-3 and TRBJ1-2; 8 nucleotides line up with TRBD1. V shed 6 bases, J shed 1 base, and the junction held 4 bases outside the gene matches. The germline V gene has CDR1 ENHRY and CDR2 SYGVKD. The CDR3 runs 14 residues. DNA of the CDR3: TGTGCCATCAGAGGGACAGGCGATAACTATGGCTACACCTTC. Translation: CAIRGTGDNYGYTF.

In regard to this clonotype: One end of the junction varies from germline; a read error may be responsible. The chain is built from TRBV14 and TRBJ2-1; the D gene is possibly TRBD2 (6 bases). The CDR3 covers 16 residues. CDR1 and CDR2 from the germline V gene are SGHDN and FVKESK. CDR3 region: CANSRRAGALSNEQFF. DNA for the CDR3: TGTGCCAACAGCCGACGAGCGGGTGCGTTGTCCAATGAGCAGTTCTTC.

The V and J genes are TRBV2 and TRBJ1-5; TRBD1 is a possible D gene (6 bases). CDR3 length equals 18 residues. Between the trimmed V and J ends, which lost 1 base and 1 base, there was a span of 17 bases. The germline V gene encodes CDR1 SNHLY and CDR2 FYNNEI. The CDR3 sequence is CASSEDLSPGASNQPQHF. CDR3 nucleotide sequence: TGTGCCAGCAGTGAAGATCTTAGTCCGGGGGCGAGCAATCAGCCCCAGCATTTT. Full variable domain (outside the CDR3, taken from reference TRBV2 and TRBJ1-5): EPEVTQTPSHQVTQMGQEVILRCVPISNHLYFYWYRQILGQKVEFLVSFYNNEISEKSEIFDDQFSVERPDGSNFTLKIRSTKLEDSAMYFCASSEDLSPGASNQPQHFGDGTRLSIL.

The chain recombines TRBV3-1 with TRBJ2-5, with D perhaps given as TRBD1 or TRBD2 (5 bases each). The CDR3 runs 15 residues. CDR1 and CDR2 (germline): LGHDT, YNNKEL (reference sequence). Deletions cut 4 bases from V and 5 bases from J, with 17 bases between. The CDR3 reads CASSRINGAGETQYF. The CDR3 nucleotides are TGTGCCAGCAGCCGCATAAACGGGGCAGGGGAGACCCAGTACTTC.

The chain recombines TRBV10-3 with TRBJ1-2; 11 bases fit TRBD1. Germline values: CDR1 ENHRY, CDR2 SYGVKD. CDR3 size: 14 residues. J gave up 2 bases and V 10 bases, and 6 bases lay outside the gene matches. The CDR3 DNA sequence: TGTGCCAGTCAGGGACAGGGGGAGAACTATGGCTACACCTTC. Residues: CASQGQGENYGYTF.

This clonotype was detected ten times or more. The rearrangement uses TRBV14 and TRBJ2-3; the match to TRBD2 covers 12 bases. This CDR3 is built from 15 residues. Unmatched junction bases numbered 5, after V lost 4 bases and J lost 6 bases. Germline V gene data show CDR1 as SGHDN and CDR2 as FVKESK. The CDR3 loop reads CASSRLAGGRDTQYF. CDR3 coding DNA: TGTGCCAGCAGCCGCCTAGCGGGGGGGCGCGATACGCAGTATTTT.

This chain uses TRBV12-3 or TRBV12-4 with TRBJ1-3; maybe TRBD1 (5 bases). CDR3 size: 13 residues. V lost 5 bases and J lost 4, with 9 bases in between. The CDR3 protein is CASSTGPGNTIYF. The CDR3 coding sequence is TGTGCCAGCAGTACAGGCCCAGGAAACACCATATATTTT.

The chain is built from TRBV3-1 and TRBJ2-7; D might be TRBD2 (5 bases). V lost 10 bases to trimming and J lost 2 bases, with 9 bases between them. The germline CDR1 and CDR2 sequences are LGHDT and YNNKEL (reference sequence). The CDR3 loop spans 11 amino acids. In nucleotides, the CDR3 is TGTGCCACCGGGGTTACCTACGAGCAGTACTTC. As protein: CATGVTYEQYF.

This clonotype was observed a single time. The gene calls are TRBV4-1 and TRBJ2-7; D possibly matches TRBD1 or TRBD2 (5 bases each). V was clipped by 0 bases and J by 5 bases, with 14 bases between them. The CDR3 totals 15 residues. CDR1 and CDR2 (germline): MGHRA, YSYEKL. CDR3 in amino acids: CASSQEELGVNEQYF. CDR3 bases: TGCGCCAGCAGCCAAGAAGAACTAGGGGTGAACGAGCAGTACTTC.

This clonotype was recorded a few times. This chain connects TRBV27 to TRBJ2-5; a weak D match, TRBD1 (6 bases). The J call is in doubt because the DNA end fits TRBJ2-7 better. The CDR3 loop spans 15 amino acids. Germline CDR1 is MNHEY and CDR2 is SMNVEV (reference sequence). CDR3 region: CAASSTNQGNNEQYF. The CDR3 coding sequence is TGTGCCGCCAGCTCGACGAATCAGGGGAACAACGAGCAGTACTTC.

This chain's CDR3 is CASSLDGAYTDTQYF. CDR3 in DNA: TGTGCCAGCAGTTTAGACGGGGCGTACACAGATACGCAGTATTTT. This chain connects TRBV27 to TRBJ2-3; D assignment may be TRBD1 or TRBD2 (5 bases each). CDR3 length: 15 amino acids. CDR1 and CDR2 (germline): MNHEY, SMNVEV (reference sequence). The V end was cut by 2 bases, the J end by 2 bases, with 11 bases between.

This clonotype has a handful of counts. The rearrangement links TRBV2 to TRBJ2-1; no reliable D call. The CDR3 length is 13 residues. V was trimmed by 4 bases and J by 5 bases, leaving 9 bases between them. Germline lookup yields CDR1 SNHLY and CDR2 FYNNEI. CDR3 nucleotide sequence: TGTGCCAGCAGTGTTTTCGGAGACAATGAGCAGTTCTTC. Translation: CASSVFGDNEQFF. Combining the CDR3 with reference TRBV2 and TRBJ2-1 gives the whole variable domain EPEVTQTPSHQVTQMGQEVILRCVPISNHLYFYWYRQILGQKVEFLVSFYNNEISEKSEIFDDQFSVERPDGSNFTLKIRSTKLEDSAMYFCASSVFGDNEQFFGPGTRLTVL.

This clonotype was seen more than once but under ten times. The DNA of the CDR3 is TGTGCCAGCAGCCCCGGACAGTACTCCTACAATGAGCAGTTCTTC. It is translated as CASSPGQYSYNEQFF. This chain links TRBV11-1 with TRBJ2-1, with D possibly TRBD1 on 6 matching bases. Germline V CDR1 and CDR2: SGHAT, FQDESV (reference sequence). Trimming took off 5 bases at V and 0 bases at J, with 11 bases between the two ends. The CDR3 spans 15 residues. Combining the CDR3 with reference TRBV11-1 and TRBJ2-1 gives the whole variable domain EAEVAQSPRYKITEKSQAVAFWCDPISGHATLYWYRQILGQGPELLVQFQDESVVDDSQLPKDRFSAERLKGVDSTLKIQPAELGDSAMYLCASSPGQYSYNEQFFGPGTRLTVL.

This clonotype was recorded at least ten times. The chain recombines TRBV14 with TRBJ1-2; D uncertain. Per germline, CDR1 SGHDN and CDR2 FVKESK. Trimming removed 2 bases from V and 4 bases from J, with 14 bases in between. The length of the CDR3 is 15 residues. The DNA of the CDR3 is TGTGCCAGCAGCCAACAGGTCTCCTTTTCCTATGGCTACACCTTC. This gives the protein CASSQQVSFSYGYTF.

This clonotype came up a few times. The V call is TRBV30, the J call TRBJ2-7; D is unclear. V lost 0 bases, J lost 7 bases, and 13 bases lay in between. Germline CDR1 is GTSNPN and CDR2 is SVGIG (reference sequence). The length of the CDR3 is 13 residues. CDR3 sequence reads: CAWSVRKEREQYF. DNA for the CDR3: TGTGCCTGGAGTGTACGTAAGGAGCGAGAGCAGTACTTC. Full variable domain (remainder filled in from reference TRBV30 and TRBJ2-7): SQTIHQWPATLVQPVGSPLSLECTVEGTSNPNLYWYRQAAGRGLQLLFYSVGIGQISSEVPQNLSASRPQDRQFILSSKKLLLSDSGFYLCAWSVRKEREQYFGPGTRLTVT.

This clonotype has a handful of counts. The chain couples TRBV7-8 to TRBJ2-7; 13 bases match TRBD2. The CDR3 covers 16 residues. Germline assignment: CDR1 SGHVS and CDR2 FQNEAQ. J lost 4 bases, V lost 5 bases, and 8 bases had no gene match. The CDR3 protein is CASSPYRLAGGYEQYF. The CDR3, as DNA: TGTGCCAGCAGCCCGTACCGACTAGCGGGAGGATACGAGCAGTACTTC. The entire variable domain, with the rest obtained from reference TRBV7-8 and TRBJ2-7, is as follows: GAGVSQSPRYKVAKRGQDVALRCDPISGHVSLFWYQQALGQGPEFLTYFQNEAQLDKSGLPSDRFFAERPEGSVSTLKIQRTQQEDSAVYLCASSPYRLAGGYEQYFGPGTRLTVT.

This clonotype was found once. This sequence joins TRBV5-1 and TRBJ1-1; the match to TRBD1 covers 7 bases. Germline loops: CDR1 SGHRS, CDR2 YFSETQ. V shed 4 bases, J shed 0 bases, and the junction held 6 bases outside the gene matches. The CDR3 is 15 residues long. CDR3 sequence (DNA): TGCGCCAGCAGCCCGGGACAGTCCTTGAACACTGAAGCTTTCTTT. Translated: CASSPGQSLNTEAFF.

This clonotype was observed a single time. This chain connects TRBV3-1 to TRBJ2-4; TRBD1 might be the D (5 bases). The CDR3 length is 16 residues. The V gene lost 4 bases and the J gene lost 0 bases, with 13 bases spanning the gap. The germline V gene has CDR1 LGHDT and CDR2 YNNKEL (reference sequence). The CDR3 reads CASSPTGVLAKNIQYF. The CDR3, as DNA: TGTGCCAGCAGCCCCACAGGAGTTCTAGCCAAAAACATTCAGTACTTC.

The chain recombines TRBV6-5 with TRBJ1-2; TRBD1 aligns across 8 bases. CDR1 and CDR2 from the germline V gene are MNHEY and SVGAGI. The V gene end was trimmed by 7 bases and the J gene end by 4 bases; junction bases not matched to a gene: 8. The CDR3 has 14 residues. CDR3 nucleotide sequence: TGTGCCAGCACTCCCGGACAGGGTATCTATGGCTACACCTTC. Its protein product is CASTPGQGIYGYTF.

Here the CDR3 reads CASRGQGEKLFF. DNA for the CDR3: TGTGCCAGCAGGGGACAGGGCGAAAAACTGTTTTTT. The V and J genes are TRBV2 and TRBJ1-4, with 9 bases fitting TRBD1. Germline assignment: CDR1 SNHLY and CDR2 FYNNEI. V trimming: 6 bases; J trimming: 8 bases; junction bases outside the gene matches: 1. This CDR3 contains 12 residues.

This clonotype has only a few counts. The gene calls are TRBV4-1 and TRBJ2-1, with TRBD2 identical over 11 bases. CDR1 and CDR2 from the germline V gene are MGHRA and YSYEKL. The CDR3 spans 17 residues. V shed 4 bases and J 5 bases; nucleotides not matched to a gene: 10. DNA for the CDR3: TGCGCCAGCAGCCTAGAAGGGACTAGCGGACCAAACAATGAGCAGTTCTTC. Translating gives CASSLEGTSGPNNEQFF.

There are a few counts of this clonotype. The J gene is TRBJ2-7, the V gene TRBV20-1, with 9 nucleotides matching TRBD2. The junction had 8 bases not matched to a gene; V was cut back by 4 bases and J by 7 bases. Germline CDR1 and CDR2: DFQATT and SNEGSKA (reference sequence). The CDR3 totals 13 residues. The CDR3 sequence: CSATREGLREQYF. CDR3 coding DNA: TGCAGTGCTACGCGGGAGGGTCTACGTGAGCAGTACTTC.

The chain recombines TRBV5-1 with TRBJ2-7, with 10 bases fitting TRBD2. V trimming: 4 bases; J trimming: 0 bases; junction bases outside the gene matches: 10. The germline gives CDR1 SGHRS, CDR2 YFSETQ. CDR3 length: 17 amino acids. The CDR3 nucleotides read TGCGCCAGCAGCGAAACTAGCGGGGTGACCTTCTCCTACGAGCAGTACTTC. Residues: CASSETSGVTFSYEQYF.